A single T cell receptor beta chain is shown here with its context. Its target is not known. Because it lacks the conserved phenylalanine or tryptophan at the end, this CDR3 is likely a read error. Amplified regions were TCR beta CDR3 sequences from RNA transcripts. The TCR CDR3 first-round RT-PCR relied on the HTBI primer set. Each CDR3 protein gets one entry after TCRdb re-called the multiplex PCR reads with MiXCR. The sample yields some 500,000 distinct CDR3 sequences, 24% seen once. PBMCs were obtained from approximately 9.2 ml fresh peripheral blood. This sample is drawn from a study of T cells in Graves' hyperthyroidism and ophthalmopathy. The study's findings and limits: Progression to ophthalmopathy was predicted a median of roughly seven months early.

V was clipped by 7 bases and J by 8 bases, with 23 bases between them. This CDR3 is 14 amino acids long. CDR1 is SQVTM and CDR2 is ANQGSEA in the germline V gene. Sequencing was done on a sample of blood. This chain connects TRBV29-1 to TRBJ1-2, with unresolved D. The clonotype comes from a woman aged 30 to 39 with Graves' ophthalmopathy. CDR3: CSADSRTVGEGYTY. The CDR3 DNA reads TGCAGCGCCGACTCTCGGACGGTAGGAGAAGGCTACACCTAC.